The source of this T cell receptor beta chain is a study of molecular identifiers for immune sequencing clone quantification. TCRdb analysed the PCR reads with MiXCR anew, one entry per CDR3 protein. The table lists a few hundred thousand distinct CDR3 sequences, 24% of them singletons. Study-level points and caveats: Spike-in Jurkat TCR RNA from a single cell reportedly registered among about a million naive cells. In CMV-specific effectors, clones above 20 copies held over 97% of molecules; naive, under 1%.

CDR3 length: 15 residues. The germline V and J ends were trimmed by 4 bases and 0 bases, with 12 bases remaining between them. This clonotype was recorded at least ten times. Antigen: not known. This sequence joins TRBV12-3 or TRBV12-4 and TRBJ1-1; D remains unclear. The clonotype originates from a human donor in good health. Some libraries in this study had Jurkat cell RNA spiked in. Sequenced: naive CD8+ T cells from blood, with Jurkat cell RNA spiked in. The sample's subset: FACS-sorted CD8+CD4-CCR7+CD45RA+ naive T cells. This CDR3 reads CASSYSSRLNTEAFF. As DNA, the CDR3 is TGTGCCAGCAGTTACTCCTCCAGGCTGAACACTGAAGCTTTCTTT.